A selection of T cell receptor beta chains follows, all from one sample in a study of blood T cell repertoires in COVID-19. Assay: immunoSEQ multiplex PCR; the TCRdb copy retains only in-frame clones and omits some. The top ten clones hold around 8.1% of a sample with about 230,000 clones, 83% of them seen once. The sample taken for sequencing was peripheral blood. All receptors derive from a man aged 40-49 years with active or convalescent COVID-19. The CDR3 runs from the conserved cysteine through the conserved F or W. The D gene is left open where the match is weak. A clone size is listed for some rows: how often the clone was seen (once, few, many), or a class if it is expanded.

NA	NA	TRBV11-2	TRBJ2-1	CASSFPRGRSYNEQFF	TGTGCCAGCAGCTTCCCTAGGGGTCGCTCCTACAATGAGCAGTTCTTC
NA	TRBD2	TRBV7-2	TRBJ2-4	CASSPGGLAGLKNIQYF	TGTGCCAGCAGCCCGGGGGGACTAGCGGGGCTCAAAAACATTCAGTACTTC
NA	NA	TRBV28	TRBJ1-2	CASSFRGGALSGYTF	TGTGCCAGCAGTTTTAGGGGGGGTGCCCTCTCTGGCTACACCTTC
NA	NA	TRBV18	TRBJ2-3	CASSPRRVDTQYF	TGTGCCAGCTCACCCCGCAGGGTAGATACGCAGTATTTT
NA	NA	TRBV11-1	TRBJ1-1	CASSPGPRGNTEAFF	TGTGCCAGCAGCCCAGGACCCCGGGGGAACACTGAAGCTTTCTTT
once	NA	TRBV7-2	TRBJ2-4	CASSPSGTKNIQYF	TGTGCCAGCAGCCCCAGCGGAACCAAAAACATTCAGTACTTC
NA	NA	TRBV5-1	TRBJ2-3	CASSLDYTDTQYF	TGCGCCAGCAGCTTGGATTATACAGATACGCAGTATTTT
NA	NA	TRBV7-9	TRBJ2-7	CASSPLGSEQYF	TGTGCCAGCAGCCCCCTTGGGAGCGAGCAGTACTTC
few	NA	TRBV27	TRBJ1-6	CASRRWDTLNSPLHF	TGTGCCAGCAGAAGATGGGACACCTTAAATTCACCCCTCCACTTT
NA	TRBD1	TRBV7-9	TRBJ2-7	CASSLGDSYYEQYF	TGTGCCAGCAGCTTAGGGGACAGCTATTACGAGCAGTACTTC
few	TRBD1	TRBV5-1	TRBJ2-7	CASSFGGTGTYEQYF	TGCGCCAGCAGCTTTGGTGGGACAGGTACCTACGAGCAGTACTTC
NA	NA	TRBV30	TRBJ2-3	CAWTPADTQYF	TGTGCCTGGACCCCGGCAGATACGCAGTATTTT
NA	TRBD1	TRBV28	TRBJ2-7	CASSLSTGTGGYEQYF	TGTGCCAGCAGTTTATCCACCGGGACAGGGGGATACGAGCAGTACTTC
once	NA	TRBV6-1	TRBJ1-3	CASSEQGGSGNTIYF	TGTGCCAGCAGTGAACAAGGAGGCTCTGGAAACACCATATATTTT
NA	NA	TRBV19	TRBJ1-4	CASSIPQTGAGEKLFF	TGTGCCAGTAGTATACCACAGACCGGAGCAGGGGAAAAACTGTTTTTT
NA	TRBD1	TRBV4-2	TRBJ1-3	CASSQDGDRPNSGNTIYF	TGTGCCAGCAGCCAAGATGGGGACAGGCCCAACTCTGGAAACACCATATATTTT
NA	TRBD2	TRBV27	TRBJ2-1	CASSQPGLAGMDEQFF	TGTGCCAGCAGTCAACCGGGACTAGCGGGTATGGATGAGCAGTTCTTC